This T cell receptor (beta chain) was observed in a study of T cell responses to AZD1222 COVID-19 vaccine. Study results and caveats: Once two AZD1222 doses were given, Spike-specific TCR breadth and depth went up.

The V and J ends lost 3 bases and 0 bases respectively, with 18 bases between them. The CDR3 runs to 18 residues. CDR1 is ENHRY, CDR2 SYGVKD, per germline. In its sample, this clone was seen a few times. No antigen is known for it. TCRdb's copy holds only in-frame clones and misses some; the assay was immunoSEQ multiplex PCR. The data show 250,000 to 300,000 clones, 90% to 95% seen once. Researchers grouped second doses given at about 4 or about 12 weeks into one pool. The TCR was taken from an adult who received the AZD1222 COVID-19 vaccine. This chain connects TRBV10-3 to TRBJ1-3; TRBD1 might be the D (6 bases). The sample here was peripheral blood, taken 28 days after the second AZD1222 dose. The CDR3 region has the DNA TGTGCCATCAGTGACCGACCCCCGGGACATCTCTCTGGAAACACCATATATTTT. It yields the protein CAISDRPPGHLSGNTIYF.